The entry below gives a single TCR beta chain sequence along with its context. The data were obtained in a study of response to subunit inactivated influenza vaccine. Each CDR3 protein gets one entry after TCRdb re-called the RT-PCR reads with MiXCR. The sample lists about 610,000 distinct CDR3 sequences, 13% to 15% occurring once. The specimen comprised PBMCs from blood, sampled 12 days after vaccination. The TCR comes from a man aged 50 or older who received an inactivated influenza vaccine.

The CDR3 coding sequence is TGCAGTGGGCTAGCGGGATCTGGGGCCAACGTCCTGACTTTC. It translates to CSGLAGSGANVLTF. J is TRBJ2-6 and V is TRBV20-1; 9 bases match TRBD2. The CDR3 extends over 14 amino acids. Germline trimming cut 7 bases from V and 1 base from J; bases unmatched to any gene: 2. In germline, CDR1 is DFQATT, CDR2 SNEGSKA (reference sequence).